This T cell receptor (beta chain) was identified in a study of CD8 T cells in Susac syndrome. RNA was extracted with the RNeasy kit, and a quantity of roughly 0.45 to 1 ug was reverse transcribed using random hexamers. It was immunoSEQ multiplex PCR that amplified TCR beta CDR3 across 54 Vbeta and 13 Jbeta. One entry per CDR3 protein results from TCRdb running MiXCR on the immunoSEQ multiplex PCR reads. Of roughly 200,000 distinct CDR3 sequences detected, 85% to 95% appear once; the ten largest clones hold approximately 0.094%. TEMRA cells were FACS-enriched, while CD8+ and CD4+ T cells were negatively isolated. The CDR3 has 15 residues. Germline V gene sequence: CDR1 LGHDT, CDR2 YNNKEL (reference sequence). The ends were cut back, 3 bases at V and 1 base at J, with 13 bases in the middle.

J is TRBJ2-7 and V is TRBV3-1; TRBD2 might be the D (5 bases). This TCR was sampled from a human donor in good health. The sample consisted of CD4+ T cells from PBMCs. The CDR3 DNA follows: TGTGCCAGCAGCCAGGATGCTACGGGATCCTACGAGCAGTACTTC. Amino acids: CASSQDATGSYEQYF.